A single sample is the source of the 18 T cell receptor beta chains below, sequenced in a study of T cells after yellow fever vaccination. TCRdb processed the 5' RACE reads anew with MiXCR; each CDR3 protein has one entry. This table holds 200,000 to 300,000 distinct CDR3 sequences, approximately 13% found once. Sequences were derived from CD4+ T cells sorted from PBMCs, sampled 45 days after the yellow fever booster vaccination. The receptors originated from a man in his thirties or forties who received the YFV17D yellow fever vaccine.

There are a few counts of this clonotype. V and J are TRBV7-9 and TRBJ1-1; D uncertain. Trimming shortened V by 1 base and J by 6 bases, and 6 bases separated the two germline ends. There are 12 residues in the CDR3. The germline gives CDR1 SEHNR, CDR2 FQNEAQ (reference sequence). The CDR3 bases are TGTGCCAGCAGCTTAGAGGTCGCTGAAGCTTTCTTT. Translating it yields CASSLEVAEAFF.

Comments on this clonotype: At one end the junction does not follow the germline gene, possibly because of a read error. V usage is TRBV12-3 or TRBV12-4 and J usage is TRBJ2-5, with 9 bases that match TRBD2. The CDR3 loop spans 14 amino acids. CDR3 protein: CASSLAGVWETQYF. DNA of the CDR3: TGTGCCAGCAGCTTAGCGGGAGTGTGGGAGACCCAGTACTTC.

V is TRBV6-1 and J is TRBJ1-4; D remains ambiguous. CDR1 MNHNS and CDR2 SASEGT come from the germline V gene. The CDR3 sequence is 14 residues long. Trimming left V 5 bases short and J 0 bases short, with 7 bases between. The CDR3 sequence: CASSSPATNEKLFF. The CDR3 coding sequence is TGTGCCAGCAGTAGCCCTGCAACTAATGAAAAACTGTTTTTT.

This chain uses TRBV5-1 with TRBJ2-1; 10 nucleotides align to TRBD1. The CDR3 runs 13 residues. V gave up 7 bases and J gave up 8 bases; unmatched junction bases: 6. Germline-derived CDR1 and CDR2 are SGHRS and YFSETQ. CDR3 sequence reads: CASGRQGADEQFF. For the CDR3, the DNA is TGCGCCAGCGGACGACAGGGGGCCGATGAGCAGTTCTTC.

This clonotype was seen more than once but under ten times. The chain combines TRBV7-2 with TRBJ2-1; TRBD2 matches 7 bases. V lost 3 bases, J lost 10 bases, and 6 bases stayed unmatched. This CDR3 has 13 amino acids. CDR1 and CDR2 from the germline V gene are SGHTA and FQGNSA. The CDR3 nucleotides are TGTGCCAGCAGCTTGAAACGAGCGGGAGAGCAGTTCTTC. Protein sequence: CASSLKRAGEQFF.

The CDR3 region has the DNA TGCGCCAGCAGACCTAGAACAGCAGGCGGGGAGCTGTTTTTT. It encodes CASRPRTAGGELFF. The chain is built from TRBV5-1 and TRBJ2-2; no definite D call. This CDR3 contains 14 residues. Germline-derived CDR1 and CDR2 are SGHRS and YFSETQ. V lost 5 bases and J lost 7, with 15 bases in between.

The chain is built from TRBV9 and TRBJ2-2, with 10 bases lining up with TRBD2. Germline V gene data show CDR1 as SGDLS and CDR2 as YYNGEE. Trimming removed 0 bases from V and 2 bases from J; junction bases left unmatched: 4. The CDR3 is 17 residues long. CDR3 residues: CASSVAGTSVNTGELFF. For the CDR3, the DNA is TGTGCCAGCAGCGTAGCGGGGACTAGCGTTAACACCGGGGAGCTGTTTTTT.

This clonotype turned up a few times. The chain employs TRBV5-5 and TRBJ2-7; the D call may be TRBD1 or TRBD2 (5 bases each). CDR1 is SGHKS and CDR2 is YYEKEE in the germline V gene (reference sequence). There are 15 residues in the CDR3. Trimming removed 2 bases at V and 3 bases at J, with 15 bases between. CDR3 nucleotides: TGTGCCAGCAGCTTTGAGGGGATCTATAACTACGAGCAGTACTTC. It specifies CASSFEGIYNYEQYF.

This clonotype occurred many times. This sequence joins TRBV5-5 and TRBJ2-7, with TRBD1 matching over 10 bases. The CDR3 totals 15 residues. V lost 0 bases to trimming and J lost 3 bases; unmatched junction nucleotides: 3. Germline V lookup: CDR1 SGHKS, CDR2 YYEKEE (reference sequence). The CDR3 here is CASSLAGTGDYEQYF. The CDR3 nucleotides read TGTGCCAGCAGCTTGGCCGGGACAGGGGACTACGAGCAGTACTTC.

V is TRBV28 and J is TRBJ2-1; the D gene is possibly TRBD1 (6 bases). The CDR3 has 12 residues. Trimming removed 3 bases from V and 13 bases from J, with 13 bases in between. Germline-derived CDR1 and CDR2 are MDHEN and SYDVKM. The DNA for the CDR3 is TGTGCCAGCAGTTTGATTTCGACAGGTCAGTTCTTC. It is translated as CASSLISTGQFF. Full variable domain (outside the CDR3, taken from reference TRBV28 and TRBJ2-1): DVKVTQSSRYLVKRTGEKVFLECVQDMDHENMFWYRQDPGLGLRLIYFSYDVKMKEKGDIPEGYSVSREKKERFSLILESASTNQTSMYLCASSLISTGQFFGPGTRLTVL.

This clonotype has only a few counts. DNA for the CDR3: TGCAGTGCTAGAGATCTCAACGGGAGGGCCTACAATGAGCAGTTCTTC. Encoded protein: CSARDLNGRAYNEQFF. The chain links TRBV20-1 to TRBJ2-1, with 8 nucleotides matching TRBD2. The germline V gene encodes CDR1 DFQATT and CDR2 SNEGSKA (reference sequence). The CDR3 is 16 residues long. The trim removed 0 bases at V and 2 bases at J, leaving 6 bases unmatched.

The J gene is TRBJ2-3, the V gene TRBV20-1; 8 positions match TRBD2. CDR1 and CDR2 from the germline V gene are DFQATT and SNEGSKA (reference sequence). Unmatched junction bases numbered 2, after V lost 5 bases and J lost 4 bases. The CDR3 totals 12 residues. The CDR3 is CSAGLAADTQYF. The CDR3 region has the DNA TGCAGTGCTGGACTAGCAGCAGATACGCAGTATTTT.

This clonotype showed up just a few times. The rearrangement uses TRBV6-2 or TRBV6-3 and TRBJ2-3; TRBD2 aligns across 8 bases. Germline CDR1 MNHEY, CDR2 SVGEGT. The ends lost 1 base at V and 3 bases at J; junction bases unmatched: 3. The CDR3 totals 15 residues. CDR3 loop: CASSYFGGRTDTQYF. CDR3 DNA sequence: TGTGCCAGCAGTTACTTCGGCGGGAGGACAGATACGCAGTATTTT.

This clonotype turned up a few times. CDR3: CASSVALAGPNEQFF. CDR3 coding DNA: TGTGCCAGCAGTGTGGCACTAGCGGGACCCAATGAGCAGTTCTTC. The chain recombines TRBV12-3 or TRBV12-4 with TRBJ2-1, with TRBD2 matching 10 bases. With V trimmed by 5 bases and J by 6 bases, 7 bases remained unmatched. This CDR3 has 15 amino acids.

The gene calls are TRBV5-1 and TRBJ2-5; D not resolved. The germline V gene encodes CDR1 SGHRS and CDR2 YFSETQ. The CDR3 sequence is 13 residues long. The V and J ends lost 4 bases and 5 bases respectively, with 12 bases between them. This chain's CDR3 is CASSDGMEETQYF. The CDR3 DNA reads TGCGCCAGCAGCGATGGGATGGAGGAGACCCAGTACTTC.

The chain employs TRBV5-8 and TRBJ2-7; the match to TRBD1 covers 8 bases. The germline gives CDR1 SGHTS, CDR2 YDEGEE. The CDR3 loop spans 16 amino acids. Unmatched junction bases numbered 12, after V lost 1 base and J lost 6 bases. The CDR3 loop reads CASSLFWNRGNSEQYF. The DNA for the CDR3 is TGTGCCAGCAGCTTGTTCTGGAACAGGGGGAACAGCGAGCAGTACTTC.

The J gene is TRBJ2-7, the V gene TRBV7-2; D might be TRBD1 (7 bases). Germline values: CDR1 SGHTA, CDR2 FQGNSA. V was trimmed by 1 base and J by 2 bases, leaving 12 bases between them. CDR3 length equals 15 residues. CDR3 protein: CASSLGAGTAYEQYF. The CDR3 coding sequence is TGTGCCAGCAGCTTAGGGGCGGGGACAGCCTACGAGCAGTACTTC.

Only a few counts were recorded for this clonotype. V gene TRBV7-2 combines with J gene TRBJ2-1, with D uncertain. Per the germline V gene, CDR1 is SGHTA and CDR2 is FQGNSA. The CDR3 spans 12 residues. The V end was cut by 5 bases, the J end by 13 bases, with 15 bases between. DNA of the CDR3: TGTGCCAGCAGCCAAATGTTCCCGTTCCAGTTCTTC. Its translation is CASSQMFPFQFF.